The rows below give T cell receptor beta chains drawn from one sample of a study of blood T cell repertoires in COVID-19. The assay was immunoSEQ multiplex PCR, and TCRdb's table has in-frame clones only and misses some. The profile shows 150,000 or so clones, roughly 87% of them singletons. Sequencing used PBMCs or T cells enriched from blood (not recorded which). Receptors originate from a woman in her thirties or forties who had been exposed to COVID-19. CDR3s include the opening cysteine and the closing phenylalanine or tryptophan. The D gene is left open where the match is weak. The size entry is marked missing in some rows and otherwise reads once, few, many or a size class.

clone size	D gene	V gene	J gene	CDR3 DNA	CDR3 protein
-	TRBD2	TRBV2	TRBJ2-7	TGTGCCAGCAGGCTGGGCGGGAGTATTTACGAGCAGTACTTC	CASRLGGSIYEQYF
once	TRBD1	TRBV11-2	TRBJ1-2	TGTGCCAGCAGCTTCGGACAGGGAGACTATGGCTACACCTTC	CASSFGQGDYGYTF
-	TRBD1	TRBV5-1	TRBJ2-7	TGCGCCAGCAGCTTGGGACAGGGGGGGCCCCTGGAGCAGTACTTC	CASSLGQGGPLEQYF
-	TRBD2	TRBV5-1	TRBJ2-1	TGCGCCAGCAGCTTGGGCGGGGGGGGCCGTGATGAGCAGTTCTTC	CASSLGGGGRDEQFF
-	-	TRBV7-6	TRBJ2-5	TGTGCCAGCAGCTTAGGGCCTCAAGAGACCCAGTACTTC	CASSLGPQETQYF
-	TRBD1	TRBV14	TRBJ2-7	TGTGCCAGCAGCCAAGCGGTACAGGGGGCCCCCTACGAGCAGTACTTC	CASSQAVQGAPYEQYF
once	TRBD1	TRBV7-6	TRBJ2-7	TGTGCCAGCAGCTTAGGGACAGGTCCGGCGAACGAGCAGTACTTC	CASSLGTGPANEQYF
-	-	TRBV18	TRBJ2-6	TGTGCCAGCTCACCACTCCTTAGCCCTGGGGCCAACGTCCTGACTTTC	CASSPLLSPGANVLTF
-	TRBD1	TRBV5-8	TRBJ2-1	TGTGCCAGCAGCTTGGCACAGGGGTTTGGGGGCAATGAGCAGTTCTTC	CASSLAQGFGGNEQFF
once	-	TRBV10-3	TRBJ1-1	TGTGCCATCAGTGAGTCGGAGCGGGGCACTGAAGCTTTCTTT	CAISESERGTEAFF
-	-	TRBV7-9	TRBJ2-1	TGTGCCAGCAGCTCCACAGGGCTTAATGAGCAGTTCTTC	CASSSTGLNEQFF
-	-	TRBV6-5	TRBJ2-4	TGTGCCAGCAGCCCGATCAGGGTTGCCAAAAACATTCAGTACTTC	CASSPIRVAKNIQYF
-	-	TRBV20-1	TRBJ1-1	TGCAGTGCCCTTTACCTAACCGCGGTTTTCTTT	CSALYLTAVFF
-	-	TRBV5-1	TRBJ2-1	TGCGCCAGCAGCTTGGGTGTCGGGGGCTCCTACAATGAGCAGTTCTTC	CASSLGVGGSYNEQFF
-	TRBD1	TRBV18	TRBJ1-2	TGTGCCAGCTCACCAGGGACAGGGAATGGTGGCTACACCTTC	CASSPGTGNGGYTF
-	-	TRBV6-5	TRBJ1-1	TGTGCCAGCAGTTATTCCAGGGGCTCTGAAGCTTTCTTT	CASSYSRGSEAFF